This T cell receptor beta chain was captured by sequencing in a study of cytomegalovirus exposure and HLA in healthy donors. General study points: Some highly shared sequence variants likely arose as a pipeline artifact. Presence/absence analyses rested on an assumption that sequencing depth was roughly uniform across donors. Researchers counted over 150 TCR beta chains as cytomegalovirus-associated.

Comment on this clone: Its target is not known.

This PCR relied on a set of 60 Vbeta primers and 13 Jbeta primers. Here immunoSEQ multiplex PCR was the method, and the copy in TCRdb shows in-frame clones only, minus some. The table lists roughly 130,000 clones, roughly 70% of them singletons. The CDR3 totals 18 residues. Per germline, CDR1 MNHEY and CDR2 SMNVEV (reference sequence). The V segment lost 6 bases and the J segment 5 bases; nucleotides outside the gene matches: 16. This clonotype was sampled from a man aged 35-49 years in good health and CMV-seropositive. V gene TRBV27 combines with J gene TRBJ2-3; 11 nucleotides match TRBD1. The source material was PBMCs. The CDR3 sequence is CASSSLPLGQGARDTQYF. CDR3 DNA: TGTGCCAGCAGCTCCCTACCCTTAGGACAGGGGGCGAGAGATACGCAGTATTTT.